What follows is one TCR beta chain and its context. Antigen unknown. The data belong to a study of cytomegalovirus exposure and HLA in healthy donors. Whole-study findings and limits: Researchers reported in a later analysis that a missense DCLRE1C variant was tied to TCR beta V- and J-gene trimming.

The CDR3 loop spans 15 amino acids. V was pared by 6 bases and J by 3 bases, with 15 bases between. From germline, CDR1 is MDHEN and CDR2 SYDVKM. The PCR used 60 Vbeta and 13 Jbeta primers. The repertoire was sequenced with immunoSEQ multiplex PCR; TCRdb's copy has only in-frame clones and lacks some. The data contain over 80,000 clones, 70% to 75% of them singletons. The chain employs TRBV28 and TRBJ1-5; D might be TRBD1 (6 bases). Sequencing was done on a sample of PBMCs. This clonotype originated in a man aged 35-49 years in good health and CMV-seronegative. Here the CDR3 DNA reads TGTGCCAGCAGGCGGGGGCCTTGGGTCAATCAGCCCCAGCATTTT. Protein sequence: CASRRGPWVNQPQHF.